This TCR beta chain was observed in a study of cytomegalovirus exposure and HLA in healthy donors. Comment on this clone: As yet, its antigen is unknown.

Every donor was a healthy person donating bone marrow. General study results and limits: Later analysis revealed greater clonal expansion in HLA-associated TCR beta chains than in equally common others. Published work reported that the classifier diagnosed cytomegalovirus status with high specificity and sensitivity. Later analysis suggested links between common viral pathogens and several top significant clusters.

The germline V gene has CDR1 SGHRS and CDR2 YFSETQ. The CDR3 extends over 16 amino acids. V was pared by 4 bases and J by 5 bases, with 11 bases of the junction left unmatched. 60 Vbeta and 13 Jbeta primers were used in PCR. The protocol was immunoSEQ multiplex PCR, while the TCRdb copy is restricted to in-frame clones and leaves out a portion. The table shows roughly 160,000 clones, with roughly 84% occurring only once. Source material: PBMCs. The sequence came from a man younger than 40 in good health and CMV-seronegative. The V gene is TRBV5-1, the J gene TRBJ2-5; 10 bases match TRBD2. The CDR3 loop is CASSLTGLAARETQYF. The CDR3 DNA sequence: TGCGCCAGCAGCCTCACTGGACTAGCGGCTAGGGAGACCCAGTACTTC.